This T cell receptor (beta chain) came from a study of radiotherapy plus CTLA-4 blockade in lung cancer. The overall study: Disease control was seen in approximately 31% of patients, objective responses in about 18%. Whole-study results and caveats: In blood, TCR clones derived from the tumor expanded after radiotherapy plus ipilimumab. Dynamics of early blood T cell clones, together with interferon-beta, were reportedly the best predictors of response.

Method: immunoSEQ multiplex PCR; TCRdb's copy keeps in-frame clones and lacks some. In the table there are more than 90,000 clones, about four fifths of which are singletons. V lost 1 base to trimming and J lost 6 bases, with 18 bases between them. The CDR3 loop spans 16 amino acids. Germline loops: CDR1 SGHTA, CDR2 FQGNSA. The study gave focal radiation plus ipilimumab CTLA-4 blockade to patients with chemo-refractory metastatic non-small-cell lung cancer. Regarding this clone: The antigen is unknown.

The starting material was peripheral blood, obtained from a patient treated with radiotherapy plus ipilimumab. V usage is TRBV7-2 and J usage is TRBJ1-1; TRBD1 might be the D (5 bases). This clonotype was obtained from a human donor with non-small cell lung cancer who had a partial response to radiotherapy plus ipilimumab. The CDR3 sequence: CASSLVGGALSSEAFF. CDR3 coding DNA: TGTGCCAGCAGCTTAGTCGGAGGGGCCCTTTCGTCTGAAGCTTTCTTT.